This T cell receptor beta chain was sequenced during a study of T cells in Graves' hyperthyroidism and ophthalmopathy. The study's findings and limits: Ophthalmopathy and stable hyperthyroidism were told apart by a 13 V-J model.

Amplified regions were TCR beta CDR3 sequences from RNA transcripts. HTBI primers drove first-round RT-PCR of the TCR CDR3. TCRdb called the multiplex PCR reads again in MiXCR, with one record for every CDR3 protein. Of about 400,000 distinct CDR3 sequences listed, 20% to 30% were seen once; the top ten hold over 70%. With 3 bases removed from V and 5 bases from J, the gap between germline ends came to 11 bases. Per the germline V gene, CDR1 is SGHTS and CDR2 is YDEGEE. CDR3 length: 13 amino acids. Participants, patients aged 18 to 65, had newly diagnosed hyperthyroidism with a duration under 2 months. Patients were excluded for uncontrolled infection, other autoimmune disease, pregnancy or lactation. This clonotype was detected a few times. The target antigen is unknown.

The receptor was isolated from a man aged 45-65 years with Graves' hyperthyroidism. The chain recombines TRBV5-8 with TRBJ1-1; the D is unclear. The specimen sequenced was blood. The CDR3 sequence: CASSSDLTTEAFF. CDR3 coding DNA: TGTGCCAGCAGCTCGGACCTTACAACTGAAGCTTTCTTT.